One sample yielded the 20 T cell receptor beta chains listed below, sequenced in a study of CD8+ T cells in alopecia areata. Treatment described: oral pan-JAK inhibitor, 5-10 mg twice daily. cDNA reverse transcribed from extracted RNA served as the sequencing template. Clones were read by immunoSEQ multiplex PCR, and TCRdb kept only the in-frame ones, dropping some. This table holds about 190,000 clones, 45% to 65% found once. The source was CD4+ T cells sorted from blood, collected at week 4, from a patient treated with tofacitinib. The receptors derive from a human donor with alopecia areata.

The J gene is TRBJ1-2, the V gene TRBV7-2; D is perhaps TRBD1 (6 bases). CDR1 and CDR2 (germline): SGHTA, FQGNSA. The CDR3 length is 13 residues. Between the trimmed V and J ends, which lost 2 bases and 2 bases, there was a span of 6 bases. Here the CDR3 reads CASSLQGNYGYTF. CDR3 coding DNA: TGTGCCAGCAGCTTACAGGGGAACTATGGCTACACCTTC.

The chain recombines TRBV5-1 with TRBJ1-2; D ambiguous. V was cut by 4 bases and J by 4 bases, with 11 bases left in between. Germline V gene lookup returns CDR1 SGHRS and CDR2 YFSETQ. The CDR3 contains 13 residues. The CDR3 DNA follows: TGCGCCAGCAGCCCCTCGGACGCCTATGGCTACACCTTC. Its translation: CASSPSDAYGYTF.

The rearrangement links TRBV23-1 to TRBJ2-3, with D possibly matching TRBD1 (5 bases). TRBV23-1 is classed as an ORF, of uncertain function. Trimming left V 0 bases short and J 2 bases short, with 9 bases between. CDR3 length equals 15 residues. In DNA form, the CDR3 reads TGCGCCAGCAGTCAATCATTAGGGGTCACAGATACGCAGTATTTT. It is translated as CASSQSLGVTDTQYF.

The CDR3 reads CASRDDKSEQYF. The DNA for the CDR3 is TGTGCCAGCAGGGATGATAAGTCCGAGCAGTACTTC. The rearrangement joins TRBV7-9 to TRBJ2-5; D is unresolved. The DNA end is more similar to TRBJ2-7, so the J call may be wrong. Germline CDR1 and CDR2: SEHNR and FQNEAQ (reference sequence). This CDR3 comprises 12 residues.

The CDR3 here is CASSDRRTGIAYEQYF. The CDR3 DNA reads TGTGCCAGCAGCGACCGAAGGACAGGGATCGCCTACGAGCAGTACTTC. This rearrangement joins TRBV5-4 to TRBJ2-7; 8 bases fit TRBD1. With V trimmed by 4 bases and J by 2 bases, 11 bases remained unmatched. The CDR3 has 16 amino acids. Looked up from germline, CDR1 is SGHNT and CDR2 is YYREEE (reference sequence).

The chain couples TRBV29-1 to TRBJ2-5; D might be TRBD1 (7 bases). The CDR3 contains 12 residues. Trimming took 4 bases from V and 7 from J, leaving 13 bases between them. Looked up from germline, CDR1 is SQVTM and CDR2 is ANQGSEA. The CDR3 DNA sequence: TGCAGCGTTGGGGCAGGGGGAGGGACCCAGTACTTC. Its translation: CSVGAGGGTQYF.

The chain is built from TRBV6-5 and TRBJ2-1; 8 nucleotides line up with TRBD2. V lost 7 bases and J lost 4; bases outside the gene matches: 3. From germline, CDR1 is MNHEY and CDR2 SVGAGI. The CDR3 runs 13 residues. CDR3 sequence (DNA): TGTGCCAGCAAGGGCGGGAGGTACAATGAGCAGTTCTTC. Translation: CASKGGRYNEQFF.

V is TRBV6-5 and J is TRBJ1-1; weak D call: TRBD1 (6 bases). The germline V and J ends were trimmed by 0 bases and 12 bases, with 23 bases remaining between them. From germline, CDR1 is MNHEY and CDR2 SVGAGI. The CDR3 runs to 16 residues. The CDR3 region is CASSYSNFIIAQGTFF. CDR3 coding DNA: TGTGCCAGCAGTTACTCGAATTTTATTATCGCACAGGGAACTTTCTTT.

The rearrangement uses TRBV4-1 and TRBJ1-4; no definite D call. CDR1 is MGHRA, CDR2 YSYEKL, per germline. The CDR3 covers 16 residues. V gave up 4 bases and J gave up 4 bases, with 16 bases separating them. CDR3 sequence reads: CASSPWSQRSNEKLFF. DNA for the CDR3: TGCGCCAGCAGCCCTTGGTCTCAGCGAAGTAATGAAAAACTGTTTTTT.

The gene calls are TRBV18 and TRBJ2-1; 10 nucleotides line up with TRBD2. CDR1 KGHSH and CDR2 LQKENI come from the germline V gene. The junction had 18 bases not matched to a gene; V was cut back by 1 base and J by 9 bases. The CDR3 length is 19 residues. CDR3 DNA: TGTGCCAGCTCACCACTAGCGGGAGGCCCGTTGTCCCGGGGGGCTGAGCAGTTCTTC. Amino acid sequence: CASSPLAGGPLSRGAEQFF.

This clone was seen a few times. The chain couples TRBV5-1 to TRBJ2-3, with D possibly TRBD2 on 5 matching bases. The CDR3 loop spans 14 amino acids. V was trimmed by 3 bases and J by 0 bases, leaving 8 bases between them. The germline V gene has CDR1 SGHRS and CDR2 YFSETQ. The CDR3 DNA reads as TGCGCCAGCAGCTCCCGGACTAGCACAGATACGCAGTATTTT. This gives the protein CASSSRTSTDTQYF. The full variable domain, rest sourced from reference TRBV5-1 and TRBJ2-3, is KAGVTQTPRYLIKTRGQQVTLSCSPISGHRSVSWYQQTPGQGLQFLFEYFSETQRNKGNFPGRFSGRQFSNSRSEMNVSTLELGDSALYLCASSSRTSTDTQYFGPGTRLTVL.

CDR3 sequence (DNA): TGTGCCAGCACCCTAGACAGGGAAGCTTTCTTT. Translated, it gives CASTLDREAFF. The chain recombines TRBV7-9 with TRBJ1-1; possible D gene TRBD1, 6 bases. The V end was cut by 7 bases, the J end by 8 bases, with 11 bases between. Germline V gene data show CDR1 as SEHNR and CDR2 as FQNEAQ (reference sequence). This CDR3 is built from 11 residues. Looking up the rest from reference TRBV7-9 and TRBJ1-1 gives the full variable domain: DTGVSQNPRHKITKRGQNVTFRCDPISEHNRLYWYRQTLGQGPEFLTYFQNEAQLEKSRLLSDRFSAERPKGSFSTLEIQRTEQGDSAMYLCASTLDREAFFGQGTRLTVV.

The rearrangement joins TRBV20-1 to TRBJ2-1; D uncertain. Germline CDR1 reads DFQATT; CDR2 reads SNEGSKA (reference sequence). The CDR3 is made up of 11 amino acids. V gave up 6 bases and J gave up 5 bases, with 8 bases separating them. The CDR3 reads CSATENNEQFF. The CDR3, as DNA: TGCAGTGCAACAGAGAACAATGAGCAGTTCTTC.

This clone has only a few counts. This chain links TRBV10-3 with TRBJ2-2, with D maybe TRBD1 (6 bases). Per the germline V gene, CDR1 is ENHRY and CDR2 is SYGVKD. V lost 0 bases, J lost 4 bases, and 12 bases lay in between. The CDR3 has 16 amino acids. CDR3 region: CAISESSGVGTGELFF. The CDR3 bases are TGTGCCATCAGTGAGTCTTCAGGGGTGGGCACCGGGGAGCTGTTTTTT.

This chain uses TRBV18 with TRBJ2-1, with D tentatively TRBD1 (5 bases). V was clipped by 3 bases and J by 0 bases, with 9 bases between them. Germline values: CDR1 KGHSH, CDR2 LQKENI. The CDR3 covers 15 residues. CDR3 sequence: CASSPGRSSYNEQFF. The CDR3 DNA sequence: TGTGCCAGCTCACCGGGGCGTAGCTCCTACAATGAGCAGTTCTTC. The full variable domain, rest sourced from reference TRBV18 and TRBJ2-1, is NAGVMQNPRHLVRRRGQEARLRCSPMKGHSHVYWYRQLPEEGLKFMVYLQKENIIDESGMPKERFSAEFPKEGPSILRIQQVVRGDSAAYFCASSPGRSSYNEQFFGPGTRLTVL.

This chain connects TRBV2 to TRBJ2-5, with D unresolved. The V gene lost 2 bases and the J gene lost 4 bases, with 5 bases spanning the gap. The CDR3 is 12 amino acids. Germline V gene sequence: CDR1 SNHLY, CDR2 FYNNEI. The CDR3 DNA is TGTGCCAGCAGTGAAATGCGAGAGACCCAGTACTTC. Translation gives CASSEMRETQYF. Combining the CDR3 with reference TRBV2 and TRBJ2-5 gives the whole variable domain EPEVTQTPSHQVTQMGQEVILRCVPISNHLYFYWYRQILGQKVEFLVSFYNNEISEKSEIFDDQFSVERPDGSNFTLKIRSTKLEDSAMYFCASSEMRETQYFGPGTRLLVL.

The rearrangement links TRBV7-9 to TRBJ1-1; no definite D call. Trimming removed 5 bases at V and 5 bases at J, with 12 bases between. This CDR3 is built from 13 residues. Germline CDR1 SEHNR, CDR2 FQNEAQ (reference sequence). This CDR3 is CASSGTSGTEAFF. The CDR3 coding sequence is TGTGCCAGCAGCGGTACGTCTGGAACTGAAGCTTTCTTT. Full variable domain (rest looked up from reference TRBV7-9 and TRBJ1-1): DTGVSQNPRHKITKRGQNVTFRCDPISEHNRLYWYRQTLGQGPEFLTYFQNEAQLEKSRLLSDRFSAERPKGSFSTLEIQRTEQGDSAMYLCASSGTSGTEAFFGQGTRLTVV.

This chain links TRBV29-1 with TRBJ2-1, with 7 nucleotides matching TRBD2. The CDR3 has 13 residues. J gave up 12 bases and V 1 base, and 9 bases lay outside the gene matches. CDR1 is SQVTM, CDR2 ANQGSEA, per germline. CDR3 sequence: CSVEVGRGGRQFF. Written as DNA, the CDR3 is TGCAGCGTTGAAGTGGGGAGGGGCGGAAGGCAGTTCTTC.

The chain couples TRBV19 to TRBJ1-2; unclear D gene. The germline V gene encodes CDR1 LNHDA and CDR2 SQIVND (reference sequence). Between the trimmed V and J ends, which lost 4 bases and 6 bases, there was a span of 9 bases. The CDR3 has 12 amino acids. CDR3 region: CASSKGPNGYTF. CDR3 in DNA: TGTGCCAGTAGTAAAGGGCCCAATGGCTACACCTTC.

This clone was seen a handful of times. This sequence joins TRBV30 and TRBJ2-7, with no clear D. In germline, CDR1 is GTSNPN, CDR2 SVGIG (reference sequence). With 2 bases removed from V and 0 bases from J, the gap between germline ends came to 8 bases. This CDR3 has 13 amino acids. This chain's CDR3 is CAWSRRSSYEQYF. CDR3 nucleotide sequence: TGTGCCTGGAGTCGGCGGAGCTCCTACGAGCAGTACTTC.